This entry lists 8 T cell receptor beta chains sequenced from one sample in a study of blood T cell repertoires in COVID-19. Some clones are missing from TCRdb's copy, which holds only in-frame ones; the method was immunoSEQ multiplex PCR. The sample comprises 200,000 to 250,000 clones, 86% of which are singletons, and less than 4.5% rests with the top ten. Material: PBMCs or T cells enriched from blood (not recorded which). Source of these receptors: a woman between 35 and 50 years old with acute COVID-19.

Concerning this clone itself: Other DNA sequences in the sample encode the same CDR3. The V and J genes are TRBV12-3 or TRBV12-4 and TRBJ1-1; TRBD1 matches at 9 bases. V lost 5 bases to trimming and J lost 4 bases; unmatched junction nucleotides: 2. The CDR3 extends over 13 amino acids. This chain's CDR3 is CASSRQGGTEAFF. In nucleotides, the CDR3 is TGTGCCAGCAGTCGACAGGGGGGCACTGAAGCTTTCTTT.

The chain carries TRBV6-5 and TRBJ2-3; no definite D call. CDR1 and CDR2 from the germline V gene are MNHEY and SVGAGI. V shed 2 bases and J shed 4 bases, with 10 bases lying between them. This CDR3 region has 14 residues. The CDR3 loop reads CASSYGLPPDTQYF. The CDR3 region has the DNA TGTGCCAGCAGTTACGGGCTCCCTCCAGATACGCAGTATTTT.

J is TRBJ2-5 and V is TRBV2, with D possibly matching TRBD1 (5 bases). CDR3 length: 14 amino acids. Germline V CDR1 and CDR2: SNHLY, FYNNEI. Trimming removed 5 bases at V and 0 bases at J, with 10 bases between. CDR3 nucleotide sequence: TGTGCCAGCAGTCCTGACAGTAACCAAGAGACCCAGTACTTC. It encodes CASSPDSNQETQYF. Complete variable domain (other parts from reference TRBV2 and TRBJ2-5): EPEVTQTPSHQVTQMGQEVILRCVPISNHLYFYWYRQILGQKVEFLVSFYNNEISEKSEIFDDQFSVERPDGSNFTLKIRSTKLEDSAMYFCASSPDSNQETQYFGPGTRLLVL.

CDR3 sequence reads: CASSLGQGSTF. CDR3 nucleotides: TGTGCCAGCAGCCTGGGACAGGGGAGCACCTTC. The V call is TRBV6-5, the J call TRBJ1-2; 10 bases line up with TRBD1. The junction had 5 bases not matched to a gene; V was cut back by 6 bases and J by 13 bases. The CDR3 is 11 amino acids. Germline values: CDR1 MNHEY, CDR2 SVGAGI.

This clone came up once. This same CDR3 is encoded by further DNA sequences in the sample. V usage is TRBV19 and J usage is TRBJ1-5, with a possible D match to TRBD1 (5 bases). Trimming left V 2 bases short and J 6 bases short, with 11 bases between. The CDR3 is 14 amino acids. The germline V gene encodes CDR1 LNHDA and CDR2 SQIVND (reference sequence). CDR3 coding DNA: TGTGCCAGTAGTATAAGGGGCCTGGGTCAGCCCCAGCATTTT. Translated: CASSIRGLGQPQHF.

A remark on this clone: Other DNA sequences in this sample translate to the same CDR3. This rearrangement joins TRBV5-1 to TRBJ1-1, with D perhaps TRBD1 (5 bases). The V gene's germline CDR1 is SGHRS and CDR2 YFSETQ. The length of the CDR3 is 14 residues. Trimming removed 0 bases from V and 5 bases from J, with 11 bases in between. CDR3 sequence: CASSLVAGGTEAFF. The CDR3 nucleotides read TGCGCCAGCAGCTTGGTTGCGGGGGGAACTGAAGCTTTCTTT.

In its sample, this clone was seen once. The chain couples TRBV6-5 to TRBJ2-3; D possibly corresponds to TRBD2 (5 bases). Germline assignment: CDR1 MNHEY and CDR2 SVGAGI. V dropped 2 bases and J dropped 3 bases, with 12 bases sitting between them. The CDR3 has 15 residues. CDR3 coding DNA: TGTGCCAGCAGTTACGCCCGGGGAGAAACAGATACGCAGTATTTT. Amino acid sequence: CASSYARGETDTQYF.

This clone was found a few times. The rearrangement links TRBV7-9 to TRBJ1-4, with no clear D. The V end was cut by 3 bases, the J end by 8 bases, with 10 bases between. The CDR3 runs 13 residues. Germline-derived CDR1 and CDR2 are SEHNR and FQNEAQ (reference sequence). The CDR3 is CASSLTVGEKLFF. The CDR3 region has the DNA TGTGCCAGCAGCTTGACTGTTGGGGAAAAACTGTTTTTT. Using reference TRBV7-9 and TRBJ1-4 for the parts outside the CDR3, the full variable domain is DTGVSQNPRHKITKRGQNVTFRCDPISEHNRLYWYRQTLGQGPEFLTYFQNEAQLEKSRLLSDRFSAERPKGSFSTLEIQRTEQGDSAMYLCASSLTVGEKLFFGSGTQLSVL.